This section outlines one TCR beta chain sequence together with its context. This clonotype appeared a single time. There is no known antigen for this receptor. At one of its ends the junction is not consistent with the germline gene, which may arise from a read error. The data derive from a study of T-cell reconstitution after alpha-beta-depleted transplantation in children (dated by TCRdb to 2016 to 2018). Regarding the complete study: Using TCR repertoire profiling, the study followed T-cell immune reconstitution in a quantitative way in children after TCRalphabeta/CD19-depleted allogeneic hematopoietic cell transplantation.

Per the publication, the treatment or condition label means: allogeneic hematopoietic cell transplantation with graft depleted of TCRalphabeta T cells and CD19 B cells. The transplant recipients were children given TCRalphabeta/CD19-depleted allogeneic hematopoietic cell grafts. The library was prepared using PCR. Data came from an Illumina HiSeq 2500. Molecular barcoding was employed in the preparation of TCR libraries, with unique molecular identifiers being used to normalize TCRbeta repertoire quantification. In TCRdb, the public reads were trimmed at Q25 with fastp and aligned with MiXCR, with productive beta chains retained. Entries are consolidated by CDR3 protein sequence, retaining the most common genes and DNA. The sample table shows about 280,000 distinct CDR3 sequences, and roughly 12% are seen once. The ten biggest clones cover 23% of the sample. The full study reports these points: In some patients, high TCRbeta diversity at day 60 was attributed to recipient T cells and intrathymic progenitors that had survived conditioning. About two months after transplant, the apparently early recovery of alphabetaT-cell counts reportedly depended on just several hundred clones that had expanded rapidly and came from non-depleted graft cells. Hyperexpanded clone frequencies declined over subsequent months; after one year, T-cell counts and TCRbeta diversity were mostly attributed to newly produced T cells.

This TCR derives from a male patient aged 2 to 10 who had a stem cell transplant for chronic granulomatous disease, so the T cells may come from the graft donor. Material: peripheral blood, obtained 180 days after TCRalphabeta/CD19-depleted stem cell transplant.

At the DNA level, the sequence is TGTGCCAGCAGCTCACCAGGGGGCTACTATTCACGCCTCCACTTT. Its amino acids are CASSSPGGYYSRLHF. This chain joins TRBV5-8 to TRBJ1-6; 8 of the junction bases match TRBD1. Looking up the germline V gene yields CDR1 SGHTS and CDR2 YDEGEE. From the cysteine through the phenylalanine, the CDR3 covers 15 amino acids. Kept here is only the CDR3 DNA, which spans 45 bases and is read in frame from base 1.